The rows below give T cell receptor beta chains drawn from one sample of a study of blood T cell repertoires in COVID-19. The repertoire was sequenced with immunoSEQ multiplex PCR; TCRdb's copy has only in-frame clones and lacks some. Here the sample spans some 300,000 clones, roughly 88% being singletons. Material for sequencing was peripheral blood. These receptors all come from a woman aged 25 to 45 who had recovered from COVID-19. The CDR3 runs from the conserved cysteine through the conserved F or W. Fields, in order: CDR3 DNA, CDR3 protein, J gene, D gene, V gene, clone size. A D gene is named only where the DNA matches it firmly. Only some rows state a clone size, as once, few, many or a class for expanded clones.

TGTGCCAGCAGTAATTGGGACAGGGTCGCTGGCTACACCTTC CASSNWDRVAGYTF TRBJ1-2 TRBD1 TRBV27 .
TGTGCCAGCAGGGGGAAAAGACAGGGGGTCTACGAGCAGTACTTC CASRGKRQGVYEQYF TRBJ2-7 TRBD1 TRBV27 .
TGTGCCAGCGGACCCGACTCACTAGTCGATGGCTACACCTTC CASGPDSLVDGYTF TRBJ1-2 . TRBV7-2 .
TGTGCCAGCAGTGATTGGCGGGCCGAGACCCAGTACTTC CASSDWRAETQYF TRBJ2-5 . TRBV2 .
TGCGCCAGCAGCTTGCTTAACTATGGCTACACCTTC CASSLLNYGYTF TRBJ1-2 . TRBV5-1 .
TGTGCCAGCAGCCATCCCGGGACAGGGAAAACTGAAGCTTTCTTT CASSHPGTGKTEAFF TRBJ1-1 TRBD1 TRBV3-1/TRBV3-2 few
TGTGCCAGCAGTGAACCGGGACAGGAAAAACTGTTTTTT CASSEPGQEKLFF TRBJ1-4 TRBD1 TRBV25-1 .
TGTGCCAGTAGTCTACGGGACAGCTCCTACGAGCAGTACTTC CASSLRDSSYEQYF TRBJ2-7 TRBD1 TRBV19 .
TGTGCCTCAAAAGGAGCGTCCCCTGCGGCGCAGTATTTT CASKGASPAAQYF TRBJ2-3 . TRBV30 .
TGTGCCAGCTCCAGAAGCGGGGAAGGGACCGGGGAGCTGTTTTTT CASSRSGEGTGELFF TRBJ2-2 TRBD2 TRBV18 .
TGTGCCAGCAGTGCAGGGGGCAATGAGCAGTTCTTC CASSAGGNEQFF TRBJ2-1 TRBD1 TRBV2 .
TGTGCCAGCAGCTCGGGGACAGTCGTTACTCCGAGAAACACCATATATTTT CASSSGTVVTPRNTIYF TRBJ1-3 TRBD1 TRBV7-8 .
TGTGCCAGCAGTTCACCCCCCCCAACAGATAATGGCTACACCTTC CASSSPPPTDNGYTF TRBJ1-2 . TRBV9 .
TGTGCCATCAGTGATACGATGGTGGGAGGATCACGCGAGCAGTACTTC CAISDTMVGGSREQYF TRBJ2-7 . TRBV10-3 .
TGTGCCCGGGAATTTCAGGGGAAGGCCGGGGAGCTGTTTTTT CAREFQGKAGELFF TRBJ2-2 . TRBV30 .
TGTGCCAGCAGGAGGGACAGGGGAAACACCGGGGAGCTGTTTTTT CASRRDRGNTGELFF TRBJ2-2 TRBD1 TRBV2 .
TGCGCCAGCAGCCAAGACATTGGGACAGGGAACGAGCAGTACTTC CASSQDIGTGNEQYF TRBJ2-7 TRBD1 TRBV4-3 .
TGTGCCAGCAGCTTAGACTCGAACACCGGGGAGCTGTTTTTT CASSLDSNTGELFF TRBJ2-2 . TRBV7-7 .
TGCGCCAGCAGACCGCTAGGGACAGGGCAAGAGACCCAGTACTTC CASRPLGTGQETQYF TRBJ2-5 TRBD1 TRBV5-1 .